Each of the 15 T cell receptor beta chains below was sequenced from the same sample in a study of blood T cell repertoires in COVID-19. Using immunoSEQ multiplex PCR, the repertoire was profiled, and TCRdb retains in-frame clones only, with some absent. Here the sample spans some 70,000 clones, 80% to 85% being singletons. Sequences were obtained from peripheral blood. These receptors all come from a woman in her fifties or sixties with acute or convalescent COVID-19.

The J gene is TRBJ2-7, the V gene TRBV7-3; the match to TRBD1 covers 7 bases. The CDR3 spans 15 residues. Germline trimming cut 5 bases from V and 0 bases from J; bases unmatched to any gene: 7. Germline CDR1 is SGHTA and CDR2 is FQGTGA. CDR3 DNA: TGTGCCAGCAGCGGGGACAGTATGAGCTCCTACGAGCAGTACTTC. Residues: CASSGDSMSSYEQYF. The full variable domain, completed using reference TRBV7-3 and TRBJ2-7, is GAGVSQTPSNKVTEKGKYVELRCDPISGHTALYWYRQSLGQGPEFLIYFQGTGAADDSGLPNDRFFAVRPEGSVSTLKIQRTERGDSAVYLCASSGDSMSSYEQYFGPGTRLTVT.

The chain recombines TRBV19 with TRBJ2-7, with D possibly matching TRBD1 (6 bases). CDR3 length: 12 residues. Trimming stripped 4 bases from V and 6 bases from J, with 10 bases between. In germline, CDR1 is LNHDA, CDR2 SQIVND (reference sequence). The CDR3 sequence is CASSNTGLEQYF. The CDR3 DNA sequence: TGTGCCAGTAGTAACACAGGGCTCGAGCAGTACTTC.

This CDR3 is CASSQEGAGSNYGYTF. The CDR3 DNA reads TGTGCCAGCAGCCAAGAGGGGGCAGGGAGCAACTATGGCTACACCTTC. The chain employs TRBV3-1 (or the pseudogene TRBV3-2) and TRBJ1-2, with a weak D call TRBD1 (6 bases). CDR1 is LGHDT and CDR2 is YNNKEL in the germline V gene (reference sequence). The CDR3 covers 16 residues. V was cut by 0 bases and J by 2 bases, with 13 bases left in between.

The chain recombines TRBV27 with TRBJ1-5, with 7 bases that match TRBD1. The CDR3 runs 15 residues. Germline loops: CDR1 MNHEY, CDR2 SMNVEV (reference sequence). The trim removed 5 bases at V and 1 base at J, leaving 5 bases unmatched. The CDR3 reads CASSAKGASNQPQHF. CDR3 nucleotides: TGTGCCAGCAGTGCCAAGGGGGCCAGCAATCAGCCCCAGCATTTT.

The V gene is TRBV27, the J gene TRBJ1-3; TRBD1 aligns across 9 bases. Per the germline V gene, CDR1 is MNHEY and CDR2 is SMNVEV (reference sequence). This CDR3 has 16 residues. V was pared by 0 bases and J by 3 bases, with 3 bases of the junction left unmatched. The CDR3 nucleotides are TGTGCCAGCAGTTTATCCGGGACAGGGATTGGAAACACCATATATTTT. Its protein is CASSLSGTGIGNTIYF.

This sequence joins TRBV6-5 and TRBJ2-7; D is perhaps TRBD1 (6 bases). Between the trimmed V and J ends, which lost 4 bases and 1 base, there was a span of 14 bases. Germline V gives CDR1 MNHEY, CDR2 SVGAGI. The CDR3 spans 15 residues. CDR3 DNA sequence: TGTGCCAGCAGTTTCGGACAGTTTAGGTCCTACGAGCAGTACTTC. Its translation is CASSFGQFRSYEQYF.

The genes are TRBV3-1 (or the pseudogene TRBV3-2) and TRBJ1-2, with D possibly matching TRBD1 (6 bases). CDR1 is LGHDT, CDR2 YNNKEL, per germline (reference sequence). V was shortened by 5 bases and J by 6 bases, with 19 bases between the two germline ends. CDR3 length: 15 residues. The CDR3 here is CASSARGATVNGYTF. DNA for the CDR3: TGTGCCAGCAGCGCCAGGGGCGCAACGGTAAATGGCTACACCTTC.

This chain joins TRBV7-2 and TRBJ2-7; D perhaps matches TRBD1 (6 bases). V gave up 8 bases and J gave up 4 bases, with 21 bases separating them. In germline, CDR1 is SGHTA, CDR2 FQGNSA. The CDR3 totals 15 residues. CDR3 coding DNA: TGTGCCAGCGCCCAGGGCTCGACACAGGGATACGAGCAGTACTTC. It codes for CASAQGSTQGYEQYF.

This clone has a single count. The chain has TRBV5-5 and TRBJ2-5, with a weak D call TRBD2 (5 bases). Germline-derived CDR1 and CDR2 are SGHKS and YYEKEE (reference sequence). Trimming removed 3 bases from V and 3 bases from J, with 12 bases in between. This CDR3 is built from 14 residues. The CDR3 DNA follows: TGTGCCAGCAGCTGGGCCCGGGGTGAAGAGACCCAGTACTTC. Translating it yields CASSWARGEETQYF.

V and J are TRBV9 and TRBJ1-6; D remains ambiguous. This CDR3 is 15 amino acids long. V lost 0 bases to trimming and J lost 7 bases, with 11 bases between them. Germline CDR1 reads SGDLS; CDR2 reads YYNGEE. CDR3 sequence: CASSVDNSQNSPLHF. The CDR3 coding sequence is TGTGCCAGCAGCGTAGACAACAGTCAAAATTCACCCCTCCACTTT.

This chain connects TRBV24-1 to TRBJ2-2; a possible D gene is TRBD1 (6 bases). CDR1 is KGHDR, CDR2 SFDVKD, per germline. Between the trimmed V and J ends, which lost 3 bases and 5 bases, there was a span of 21 bases. The CDR3 runs to 18 residues. The CDR3 protein is CATSDPERRTRGTGELFF. DNA for the CDR3: TGTGCCACCAGTGATCCCGAAAGACGAACGAGGGGGACCGGGGAGCTGTTTTTT.

This chain uses TRBV6-5 with TRBJ2-7; D might be TRBD1 (6 bases). The CDR3 runs to 14 residues. Trimming removed 4 bases at V and 3 bases at J, with 13 bases between. Germline lookup yields CDR1 MNHEY and CDR2 SVGAGI. CDR3: CASSSDRLIYEQYF. The CDR3 coding sequence is TGTGCCAGCAGTTCGGACAGACTGATCTACGAGCAGTACTTC.

Regarding this clone: The germline gene is not matched at one end of the junction; a read error may be the cause. The chain couples TRBV3-1 (or the pseudogene TRBV3-2) to TRBJ2-1, with D perhaps TRBD1 (6 bases). There are 11 residues in the CDR3. Germline assignment: CDR1 LGHDT and CDR2 YNNKEL (reference sequence). Here the CDR3 reads CASSQGTENLF. CDR3 bases: TGTGCCAGCAGCCAAGGGACAGAAAATCTCTTC.

V usage is TRBV11-3 and J usage is TRBJ2-7, with TRBD1 matching 9 bases. This CDR3 has 15 residues. Unmatched junction bases numbered 10, after V lost 5 bases and J lost 5 bases. From germline, CDR1 is SGHNT and CDR2 YENEEA. In nucleotides, the CDR3 is TGTGCCAGCAGCAATACAGGGGGCACACTGGACGAGCAGTACTTC. This codes for CASSNTGGTLDEQYF.

The rearrangement links TRBV2 to TRBJ2-2; TRBD2 aligns across 12 bases. CDR1 and CDR2 (germline): SNHLY, FYNNEI. CDR3 length: 16 residues. V lost 6 bases and J lost 5; bases outside the gene matches: 7. The CDR3 is CASSPRTSGITGELFF. In DNA, the CDR3 is TGTGCCAGCAGCCCCCGGACTAGCGGGATTACCGGGGAGCTGTTTTTT.